These 26 T cell receptor beta chains were sequenced from one sample in a study of T cells in women clearing cervical HPV infection. Some clones are missing from TCRdb's copy, which holds only in-frame ones; the method was immunoSEQ multiplex PCR. The sample table includes fewer than 35,000 clones. The sequenced material came from blood buffy coat. Every receptor here comes from a woman aged 18 to 75 with a cervical HPV16 infection that either progressed to CIN3+ or cleared (not recorded which).

A word on this clone: The DNA ends 3 residues before the CDR3 does, and the rest of the CDR3 is filled in from the germline J gene. The chain employs TRBV7-1 and TRBJ2-5; 13 bases are a match to TRBD2. TRBV7-1 is reported as an ORF; its role is uncertain. The CDR3 length is 20 residues. The V segment lost 3 bases and the J segment 5 bases; nucleotides outside the gene matches: 18. Incomplete CDR3 DNA: TGTGCCAGCAGCTCCCGACCGCGGACTAGCGGGAGTCTGGTTGCGGAGACC. Residues: CASSSRPRTSGSLVAET. The CDR3 as a whole reads CASSSRPRTSGSLVAETQYF.

With respect to this clone: Read sequence stops 3 residues before the CDR3 end, and the germline J gene provides the missing end. This chain connects TRBV20-1 to TRBJ2-1; 9 bases line up with TRBD2. The J segment lost 3 bases and the V segment lost 3 bases, leaving 9 bases of the junction unmatched. CDR1 DFQATT and CDR2 SNEGSKA come from the germline V gene (reference sequence). The CDR3 has 16 amino acids. The CDR3 spells CSARGSGRPLYNEQFF. Incomplete CDR3 DNA: TGCAGTGCTAGGGGGAGCGGGAGGCCCCTCTACAATGAG.

About this clone: Sequencing ends 3 residues short of the CDR3 end; the germline J gene provides the rest. The rearrangement links TRBV5-4 to TRBJ2-3, with 9 nucleotides matching TRBD1. CDR1 and CDR2 from the germline V gene are SGHNT and YYREEE (reference sequence). Germline trimming cut 5 bases from V and 1 base from J; bases unmatched to any gene: 8. The length of the CDR3 is 16 residues. The DNA read from the CDR3 is TGTGCCAGCAGTACCGGGACAGGGAGGGGCACAGATACG. Translation gives CASSTGTGRGTDT. The entire CDR3 is CASSTGTGRGTDTQYF.

The sequenced CDR3 bases are TGTGCCTGGAGTGCCCCGGGACAGCTGGTCTAC. It yields the protein CAWSAPGQLVY. In full, the CDR3 reads CAWSAPGQLVYYTF. The V call is TRBV30, the J call TRBJ1-2, with 7 bases that match TRBD1. The CDR3 goes on 3 residues after the read ends, and that part is filled in from the germline J gene. The CDR3 contains 14 residues. Per the germline V gene, CDR1 is GTSNPN and CDR2 is SVGIG (reference sequence).

For this clone: From the germline J gene comes the end of the CDR3, since the read stops 3 residues before it. The chain combines TRBV7-3 with TRBJ2-1, with 11 bases matching TRBD2. V lost 2 bases to trimming and J lost 3 bases; unmatched junction nucleotides: 0. The CDR3 is made up of 15 amino acids. The germline V gene has CDR1 SGHTA and CDR2 FQGTGA. The part of the CDR3 DNA that was read is TGTGCCAGCAGCTTAGGGACTAGCGGCTACAATGAG. The encoded protein is CASSLGTSGYNE. The full CDR3 protein reads CASSLGTSGYNEQFF.

About this clone: The observed sequence ends 3 residues before the CDR3 terminus, with the missing tail filled in from the germline J gene. The gene calls are TRBV30 and TRBJ2-2, with TRBD1 matching over 7 bases. V lost 3 bases and J lost 0; bases outside the gene matches: 7. The CDR3 length is 16 residues. Germline CDR1 is GTSNPN and CDR2 is SVGIG (reference sequence). CDR3 DNA (partial): TGTGCCTGGAGGAAACAGGGGCCATCGAACACCGGGGAG. It yields the protein CAWRKQGPSNTGE. The whole CDR3 protein reads CAWRKQGPSNTGELFF. The whole variable domain, remainder taken from reference TRBV30 and TRBJ2-2, is SQTIHQWPATLVQPVGSPLSLECTVEGTSNPNLYWYRQAAGRGLQLLFYSVGIGQISSEVPQNLSASRPQDRQFILSSKKLLLSDSGFYLCAWRKQGPSNTGELFFGEGSRLTVL.

About this clone: With the read ending 3 residues before the CDR3 end, the germline J gene is used to fill in that end. The chain combines TRBV19 with TRBJ2-7; D possibly corresponds to TRBD1 (5 bases). Trimming removed 4 bases from V and 0 bases from J, with 10 bases in between. Germline-derived CDR1 and CDR2 are LNHDA and SQIVND (reference sequence). This CDR3 has 14 amino acids. The CDR3 DNA, read in part, is TGTGCCAGTAGTAAGGCAGGGTCCTCCTACGAG. Its protein is CASSKAGSSYE. The CDR3 reads in full as CASSKAGSSYEQYF.

On this clone: The read falls 3 residues short of the CDR3 end, and the missing part is taken from the germline J gene. The chain joins TRBV30 to TRBJ1-1; TRBD1 might be the D (6 bases). The CDR3 runs to 12 residues. Trimming removed 5 bases at V and 5 bases at J, with 12 bases between. Germline V gene sequence: CDR1 GTSNPN, CDR2 SVGIG (reference sequence). CDR3 region: CAWQPGETEAFF. The CDR3 bases that were read are TGTGCCTGGCAACCAGGGGAAACTGAA.

On this clone itself: The sequenced fragment ends 3 residues before the CDR3 boundary, so the rest is inferred from the germline J gene. V usage is TRBV30 and J usage is TRBJ1-6, with unresolved D. CDR3 length: 11 residues. Germline V CDR1 and CDR2: GTSNPN, SVGIG (reference sequence). The CDR3 is CAWSVVGALHF. The CDR3 bases that were read are TGTGCCTGGAGTGTAGTCGGGGCC. Full variable domain (rest looked up from reference TRBV30 and TRBJ1-6): SQTIHQWPATLVQPVGSPLSLECTVEGTSNPNLYWYRQAAGRGLQLLFYSVGIGQISSEVPQNLSASRPQDRQFILSSKKLLLSDSGFYLCAWSVVGALHFGNGTRLTVT.

About this clone itself: The read gets to within 3 residues of the CDR3 end, and the germline J gene fills in the rest. The chain links TRBV7-6 to TRBJ2-1; a possible D gene is TRBD2 (6 bases). V was clipped by 4 bases and J by 8 bases, with 9 bases between them. Germline lookup yields CDR1 SGHVS and CDR2 FNYEAQ. The CDR3 covers 12 residues. CDR3 amino acids: CASSSGTYEQFF. Partial CDR3 DNA: TGTGCCAGCAGCTCAGGGACTTATGAG.

CDR3 DNA, as far as it was read: TGTGCCTGGAAGCTCGGTGCAGGCGCTACTGAA. Amino acid sequence: CAWKLGAGATE. The full CDR3 sequence reads CAWKLGAGATEAFF. This chain connects TRBV30 to TRBJ1-1, with unresolved D. The read terminates 3 residues ahead of where the CDR3 ends, so the germline J gene completes it. Germline CDR1 is GTSNPN and CDR2 is SVGIG (reference sequence). V was cut by 4 bases and J by 5 bases, with 17 bases left in between. This CDR3 has 14 amino acids.

Of note for this clone: The CDR3 extends 3 residues past the end of the read, so its final part is completed from the germline J gene. The chain employs TRBV10-3 and TRBJ1-2; 7 bases match TRBD1. The CDR3 loop spans 14 amino acids. Germline lookup yields CDR1 ENHRY and CDR2 SYGVKD. The CDR3 DNA, read in part, is TGTGCCATCAGTGAGTCACGAGGGGGCCAAGGC. Translation: CAISESRGGQG. In full, the CDR3 reads CAISESRGGQGYTF.

Points on this clone: Coverage ceases 3 residues before the CDR3 finishes, and the germline J gene fills in the end. V gene TRBV2 combines with J gene TRBJ2-7; D possibly corresponds to TRBD2 (6 bases). V was clipped by 5 bases and J by 0 bases, with 11 bases between them. Germline CDR1 is SNHLY and CDR2 is FYNNEI. The CDR3 spans 14 residues. CDR3 loop: CASSSDYLSYEQYF. CDR3 DNA, as far as it was read: TGTGCCAGCAGTTCGGACTACCTCTCCTACGAG.

Turning to this clone: The CDR3 end is not reached by the read, which stops 3 residues before it; the germline J gene fills it in. V is TRBV10-1 and J is TRBJ2-3, with 13 bases matching TRBD2. The V and J ends lost 3 bases and 3 bases, in that order; junction bases with no gene match: 6. Germline assignment: CDR1 WNHNN and CDR2 SYGVQD (reference sequence). This CDR3 contains 17 residues. This chain's CDR3 is CASSEAGLAGPTDTQYF. The CDR3 bases that were read are TGCGCCAGCAGTGAAGCGGGACTAGCGGGGCCAACAGATACG.

About this clone itself: The observed sequence ends 3 residues before the CDR3 terminus, with the missing tail filled in from the germline J gene. The V call is TRBV5-4, the J call TRBJ2-5; TRBD2 matches 8 bases. Per the germline V gene, CDR1 is SGHNT and CDR2 is YYREEE (reference sequence). Trimming took 0 bases from V and 2 from J; bases not matched to a gene: 3. The CDR3 loop spans 15 amino acids. This CDR3 is CASSLDGGGQETQYF. The part of the CDR3 DNA that was read is TGTGCCAGCAGCTTGGACGGGGGGGGGCAAGAGACC.

Concerning this clone itself: The missing CDR3 end, 3 residues past where the read stops, is filled in from the germline J gene. V is TRBV18 and J is TRBJ1-1; a weak D match, TRBD1 (5 bases). CDR3 length equals 13 residues. V dropped 5 bases and J dropped 3 bases, with 10 bases sitting between them. Germline loops: CDR1 KGHSH, CDR2 LQKENI. The CDR3 loop is CASSKGKDTEAFF. The DNA read from the CDR3 is TGTGCCAGCTCAAAGGGGAAGGACACTGAA. The full variable domain, its missing parts supplied by reference TRBV18 and TRBJ1-1, is NAGVMQNPRHLVRRRGQEARLRCSPMKGHSHVYWYRQLPEEGLKFMVYLQKENIIDESGMPKERFSAEFPKEGPSILRIQQVVRGDSAAYFCASSKGKDTEAFFGQGTRLTVV.

Comments on this clone: The CDR3 goes on 3 residues after the read ends, and that part is filled in from the germline J gene. The rearrangement joins TRBV13 to TRBJ2-2, with D possibly being TRBD1 (5 bases). V shed 2 bases and J shed 0 bases, with 10 bases lying between them. Germline V gives CDR1 PRHDT, CDR2 FYEKMQ (reference sequence). CDR3 length: 16 residues. CDR3 in amino acids: CASSLLTETNTGELFF. The sequenced part of the CDR3 DNA is TGTGCCAGCAGCTTATTGACAGAAACGAACACCGGGGAG. Drawing the rest from reference TRBV13 and TRBJ2-2, the complete variable domain is AAGVIQSPRHLIKEKRETATLKCYPIPRHDTVYWYQQGPGQDPQFLISFYEKMQSDKGSIPDRFSAQQFSDYHSELNMSSLELGDSALYFCASSLLTETNTGELFFGEGSRLTVL.

As regards this clone: The missing CDR3 end, 3 residues past where the read stops, is filled in from the germline J gene. This chain connects TRBV20-1 to TRBJ1-4; D may be TRBD1 (5 bases). Germline CDR1 is DFQATT and CDR2 is SNEGSKA (reference sequence). The CDR3 totals 12 residues. The part of the CDR3 DNA that was read is TGCAGTGCTAGTCAGGGTAATTCACCA. This translates into CSASQGNSP. The entire CDR3 protein reads CSASQGNSPLFF.

Points on this clone: The read terminates 3 residues ahead of where the CDR3 ends, so the germline J gene completes it. The chain employs TRBV7-3 and TRBJ2-6, with D unresolved. There are 16 residues in the CDR3. V lost 1 base and J 0 bases, leaving 7 bases between the germline ends. Germline CDR1 and CDR2: SGHTA and FQGTGA. CDR3 DNA, as far as it was read: TGTGCCAGCAGCTTAATTGTCAGCTCTGGGGCCAACGTC. Amino acid sequence: CASSLIVSSGANV. The full CDR3 protein reads CASSLIVSSGANVLTF.

As regards this clone: With the read ending 3 residues before the CDR3 end, the germline J gene is used to fill in that end. This chain links TRBV7-8 with TRBJ1-6, with D possibly TRBD1 on 5 matching bases. This CDR3 spans 14 amino acids. Germline values: CDR1 SGHVS, CDR2 FQNEAQ. Trimming cost V 5 bases and J 5 bases, with 10 bases left between them. The CDR3 reads CASSTGRNNSPLHF. The DNA read from the CDR3 is TGTGCCAGCAGCACAGGACGGAATAATTCACCC.

About this clone: The read ends 3 residues shy of where the CDR3 ends; the end is completed using the germline J gene. The V gene is TRBV29-1, the J gene TRBJ1-2, with TRBD1 matching 7 bases. The CDR3 covers 12 residues. The V gene end was trimmed by 1 base and the J gene end by 7 bases; junction bases not matched to a gene: 3. Germline loops: CDR1 SQVTM, CDR2 ANQGSEA. CDR3 residues: CSVEGSGGGYTF. The sequenced part of the CDR3 DNA is TGCAGCGTTGAAGGCTCAGGGGGTGGC.

Notes on this clone: The CDR3 end falls 3 residues outside the read, so it is completed with the germline J gene. The chain uses TRBV10-1 and TRBJ1-5; D not certain. Germline CDR1 is WNHNN and CDR2 is SYGVQD (reference sequence). The V end was cut by 3 bases, the J end by 2 bases, with 5 bases between. The CDR3 totals 13 residues. This CDR3 is CASSDSGNQPQHF. The CDR3 bases that were read are TGCGCCAGCAGTGACTCCGGCAATCAGCCC.

In regard to this clone: The read stops 3 residues short of the end of the CDR3; the missing end is completed from the germline J gene. This rearrangement joins TRBV2 to TRBJ2-4, with 8 nucleotides matching TRBD2. This CDR3 region has 16 residues. The germline V gene encodes CDR1 SNHLY and CDR2 FYNNEI. CDR3: CASSDLGGAVSYGQYF. The covered CDR3 bases are TGTGCCAGCAGTGACCTCGGGGGGGCGGTTTCCTATGGT. The whole variable domain, filled in from reference TRBV2 and TRBJ2-4, reads EPEVTQTPSHQVTQMGQEVILRCVPISNHLYFYWYRQILGQKVEFLVSFYNNEISEKSEIFDDQFSVERPDGSNFTLKIRSTKLEDSAMYFCASSDLGGAVSYGQYFGAGTRLSVL.

A word on this clone: One end of the junction varies from germline; a read error may be responsible. The CDR3 goes on 3 residues after the read ends, and that part is filled in from the germline J gene. The J gene is TRBJ2-2, the V gene TRBV7-7; 7 bases are a match to TRBD1. CDR1 and CDR2 (germline): SSHAT, FNYEAQ (reference sequence). The CDR3 runs 14 residues. The sequenced part of the CDR3 DNA is TGTGCTAGCAGCCACGGGACAGATAATTCACCG. Amino acids: CASSHGTDNSP. The entire CDR3 sequence reads CASSHGTDNSPLFF. Based on the CDR3 plus reference TRBV7-7 and TRBJ2-2, the full variable domain is GAGVSQSPRYKVTKRGQDVTLRCDPISSHATLYWYQQALGQGPEFLTYFNYEAQPDKSGLPSDRFSAERPEGSISTLTIQRTEQRDSAMYRCASSHGTDNSPLFFGEGSRLTVL.

About this clone: The read stops 3 residues short of the end of the CDR3; the missing end is completed from the germline J gene. The genes are TRBV11-2 and TRBJ1-2, with D perhaps matching TRBD1 (5 bases). Trimming cost V 5 bases and J 4 bases, with 8 bases left between them. The CDR3 runs to 12 residues. The germline CDR1 and CDR2 sequences are SGHAT and FQNNGV. The CDR3 sequence: CASSLRAYGYTF. CDR3 DNA (partial): TGTGCCAGCAGCCTCAGGGCCTATGGC.

This chain's CDR3 is CASSHSSSFYEQYF. The sequenced part of the CDR3 DNA is TGTGCCAGCAGCCATTCCTCGTCCTTTTACGAG. The chain has TRBV14 and TRBJ2-7; no firm D call. The read halts 3 residues ahead of the CDR3 end, with the missing end drawn from the germline J gene. The germline gives CDR1 SGHDN, CDR2 FVKESK. V was pared by 3 bases and J by 4 bases, with 13 bases between. CDR3 size: 14 residues. The whole variable domain, remainder taken from reference TRBV14 and TRBJ2-7, is EAGVTQFPSHSVIEKGQTVTLRCDPISGHDNLYWYRRVMGKEIKFLLHFVKESKQDESGMPNNRFLAERTGGTYSTLKVQPAELEDSGVYFCASSHSSSFYEQYFGPGTRLTVT.